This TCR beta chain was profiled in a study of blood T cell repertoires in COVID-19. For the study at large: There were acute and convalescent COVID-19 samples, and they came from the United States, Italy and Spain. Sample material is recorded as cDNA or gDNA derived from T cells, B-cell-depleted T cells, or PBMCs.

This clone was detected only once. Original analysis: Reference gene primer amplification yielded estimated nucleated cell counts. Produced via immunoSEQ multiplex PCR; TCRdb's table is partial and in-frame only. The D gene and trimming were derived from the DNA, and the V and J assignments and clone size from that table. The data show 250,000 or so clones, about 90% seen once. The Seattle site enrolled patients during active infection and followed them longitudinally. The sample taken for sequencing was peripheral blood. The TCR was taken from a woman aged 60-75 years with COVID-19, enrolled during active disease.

CDR3 amino acids: CSVEESYGYTF. The CDR3 DNA reads TGCAGCGTTGAAGAGAGTTATGGCTACACCTTC. The rearrangement joins TRBV29-1 to TRBJ1-2; D is unresolved. The germline V gene encodes CDR1 SQVTM and CDR2 ANQGSEA. The germline V and J ends were trimmed by 0 bases and 5 bases, with 4 bases remaining between them. CDR3 length: 11 amino acids.